The TCR beta chain described here comes from a study of blood T cell repertoires in COVID-19. The data were produced by immunoSEQ multiplex PCR, yet TCRdb's version contains in-frame clones alone and is incomplete. Of 190,000 or so clones listed, about 87% are singletons. The sequence derives from a man between 40 and 49 years old with active or convalescent COVID-19. Sequenced input: peripheral blood.

CDR3 DNA sequence: TGTGCCTGGAGTGGGGGACAGGGAATAGAGTCGCAGTACTTC. Its protein is CAWSGGQGIESQYF. The chain uses TRBV30 and TRBJ2-7, with TRBD1 matching over 9 bases. The CDR3 is 14 amino acids. Germline CDR1 is GTSNPN and CDR2 is SVGIG (reference sequence). Trimming cost V 1 base and J 9 bases; bases outside gene matches: 10.